These 27 T cell receptor beta chains were all obtained from the same sample, sequenced in a study of blood T cell repertoires in COVID-19. Generated by immunoSEQ multiplex PCR, the TCRdb table keeps only in-frame clones and is missing some. Among some 320,000 clones listed, approximately 90% were seen once. The sample consisted of peripheral blood. Source of these receptors: a woman under 40 who had recovered from COVID-19.

This rearrangement joins TRBV2 to TRBJ1-4, with D perhaps matching TRBD1 (6 bases). Deletions cut 7 bases from V and 3 bases from J, with 15 bases between. Germline lookup yields CDR1 SNHLY and CDR2 FYNNEI. The CDR3 runs 15 residues. CDR3 in amino acids: CASMAQGQANEKLFF. As DNA, the CDR3 is TGTGCCAGCATGGCTCAGGGGCAGGCTAATGAAAAACTGTTTTTT.

V gene TRBV7-2 combines with J gene TRBJ2-5; 8 nucleotides line up with TRBD1. The trim removed 6 bases at V and 5 bases at J, leaving 14 bases unmatched. Per germline, CDR1 SGHTA and CDR2 FQGNSA. This CDR3 contains 16 residues. The CDR3 protein is CASSNNRGSLGETQYF. Written as DNA, the CDR3 is TGTGCCAGCAGTAATAACAGGGGGTCATTGGGGGAGACCCAGTACTTC.

The chain couples TRBV28 to TRBJ1-1, with 8 bases matching TRBD1. With 0 bases clipped from V and 3 bases from J, the junction kept 3 bases outside the gene matches. The germline gives CDR1 MDHEN, CDR2 SYDVKM. The CDR3 has 15 amino acids. The CDR3 here is CASSLWGQVYTEAFF. The CDR3 coding sequence is TGTGCCAGCAGTTTATGGGGACAGGTTTACACTGAAGCTTTCTTT.

The genes are TRBV5-1 and TRBJ2-3; 8 bases map to TRBD2. Per the germline V gene, CDR1 is SGHRS and CDR2 is YFSETQ. The CDR3 consists of 16 residues. The trim removed 6 bases at V and 0 bases at J, leaving 9 bases unmatched. The CDR3 sequence: CASTAQAGASTDTQYF. The DNA of the CDR3 is TGCGCCAGCACCGCCCAAGCGGGGGCTAGCACAGATACGCAGTATTTT.

This clone was picked up a small number of times. The chain couples TRBV11-2 to TRBJ1-1; TRBD1 matches at 9 bases. This CDR3 has 16 residues. Germline values: CDR1 SGHAT, CDR2 FQNNGV. V shed 1 base and J 2 bases; nucleotides not matched to a gene: 5. CDR3 region: CASSLGTGAINTEAFF. The CDR3 DNA sequence: TGTGCCAGCAGCTTAGGGACAGGGGCCATAAACACTGAAGCTTTCTTT.

The rearrangement links TRBV6-5 to TRBJ1-6; TRBD1 matches at 8 bases. Germline assignment: CDR1 MNHEY and CDR2 SVGAGI. Losses at the gene ends were 11 bases for V and 4 bases for J; bases not matched to a gene: 4. The CDR3 runs 13 residues. CDR3 DNA: TGTGCCGTTCAGGGGGCTTATAATTCACCCCTCCACTTT. Its protein product is CAVQGAYNSPLHF.

The chain joins TRBV4-1 to TRBJ1-4, with 8 nucleotides matching TRBD1. Germline V lookup: CDR1 MGHRA, CDR2 YSYEKL. The CDR3 runs 15 residues. V gave up 2 bases and J gave up 1 base; unmatched junction bases: 0. CDR3: CASSQTGGTNEKLFF. CDR3 in DNA: TGCGCCAGCAGCCAAACAGGGGGAACTAATGAAAAACTGTTTTTT.

The rearrangement links TRBV2 to TRBJ1-4; the match to TRBD1 covers 7 bases. CDR3 length: 14 residues. Trimming at V came to 6 bases and at J to 5 bases, leaving 6 bases not matched to a gene. Germline CDR1 SNHLY, CDR2 FYNNEI. The CDR3 bases are TGTGCCAGCAGATACAGGGGAGAAAATGAAAAACTGTTTTTT. It yields the protein CASRYRGENEKLFF.

This clone was seen a single time. Other DNA sequences from this sample encode an identical CDR3 as well. The gene calls are TRBV13 and TRBJ2-7, with 11 bases lining up with TRBD2. The CDR3 is 14 residues long. V trimming: 5 bases; J trimming: 7 bases; junction bases outside the gene matches: 7. Germline V gene lookup returns CDR1 PRHDT and CDR2 FYEKMQ (reference sequence). CDR3 in DNA: TGTGCCAGCAGCCAACTAGCGGGGGCGGGGGAGCAGTACTTC. Its protein product is CASSQLAGAGEQYF.

V usage is TRBV6-6 and J usage is TRBJ2-1; perhaps TRBD1 as D (8 bases). Germline values: CDR1 MNHNY, CDR2 SVGAGI (reference sequence). The CDR3 spans 15 residues. Trimming pared 6 bases from V and 5 bases from J, leaving 17 bases between. The CDR3 is CASRQQGGANNEQFF. Written as DNA, the CDR3 is TGTGCCAGCAGACAACAGGGGGGGGCGAACAATGAGCAGTTCTTC.

V and J are TRBV28 and TRBJ1-1; 10 positions agree with TRBD1. V was clipped by 7 bases and J by 5 bases; unmatched bases: 13. This CDR3 region has 16 residues. CDR1 is MDHEN and CDR2 is SYDVKM in the germline V gene. CDR3 DNA sequence: TGTGCCAGCAAAATGGTCCCGGGACAGGGGAAAACTGAAGCTTTCTTT. Translated, it gives CASKMVPGQGKTEAFF.

The CDR3 coding sequence is TGTGCCAGGACGTATGGGGCCGGATACGAGCAGTACTTC. This gives the protein CARTYGAGYEQYF. The J gene is TRBJ2-7, the V gene TRBV2, with D perhaps matching TRBD1 (5 bases). The CDR3 sequence is 13 residues long. The germline gives CDR1 SNHLY, CDR2 FYNNEI. V lost 9 bases, J lost 4 bases, and 16 bases lay in between.

The sample holds one count of this clone. CDR3 region: CSARDSAPQHF. Written as DNA, the CDR3 is TGCAGTGCTAGAGATAGCGCGCCCCAGCATTTT. The genes are TRBV20-1 and TRBJ1-5, with no clear D. Trimming shortened V by 0 bases and J by 9 bases, and 6 bases separated the two germline ends. From germline, CDR1 is DFQATT and CDR2 SNEGSKA (reference sequence). The CDR3 runs to 11 residues.

This rearrangement joins TRBV7-3 to TRBJ2-7, with TRBD1 matching 10 bases. Trimming at V came to 5 bases and at J to 5 bases, leaving 6 bases not matched to a gene. Germline values: CDR1 SGHTA, CDR2 FQGTGA. The CDR3 is 14 amino acids. The CDR3: CASSPGTGEDEQYF. CDR3 sequence (DNA): TGTGCCAGCAGCCCCGGGACAGGGGAGGACGAGCAGTACTTC.

There are many counts of this clone. At the DNA level, this CDR3 is encoded by other sequences in the same sample as well. This chain links TRBV4-1 with TRBJ2-7; TRBD2 agrees at 11 bases. Germline V gene data show CDR1 as MGHRA and CDR2 as YSYEKL. This CDR3 comprises 16 residues. V was pared by 4 bases and J by 4 bases, with 9 bases of the junction left unmatched. This CDR3 is CASSLEPGLAAYEQYF. The CDR3 coding sequence is TGCGCCAGCAGCCTGGAACCGGGACTAGCGGCTTACGAGCAGTACTTC.

The genes are TRBV7-2 and TRBJ2-7; TRBD1 agrees at 7 bases. The J segment lost 2 bases and the V segment lost 4 bases, leaving 8 bases of the junction unmatched. The CDR3 runs to 15 residues. Germline lookup yields CDR1 SGHTA and CDR2 FQGNSA. The DNA for the CDR3 is TGTGCCAGCAGCTCACAGGGGTATGGGACCTACGAGCAGTACTTC. It is translated as CASSSQGYGTYEQYF.

The rearrangement joins TRBV7-8 to TRBJ1-6, with D possibly matching TRBD1 (5 bases). The CDR3 covers 14 residues. CDR1 is SGHVS and CDR2 is FQNEAQ in the germline V gene. Trimming cost V 2 bases and J 8 bases, with 10 bases left between them. CDR3: CASSLTGGDSPLHF. CDR3 coding DNA: TGTGCCAGCAGCTTAACGGGGGGGGATTCACCCCTCCACTTT.

The chain couples TRBV9 to TRBJ2-6, with 7 nucleotides matching TRBD1. CDR1 is SGDLS and CDR2 is YYNGEE in the germline V gene. V lost 3 bases, J lost 2 bases, and 5 bases stayed unmatched. The CDR3 consists of 16 residues. The CDR3 nucleotides are TGTGCCAGCAGCGCCTATACAGGGGCTGGGGCCAACGTCCTGACTTTC. Its protein is CASSAYTGAGANVLTF.

The chain joins TRBV5-1 to TRBJ2-7, with D unresolved. Germline V gene lookup returns CDR1 SGHRS and CDR2 YFSETQ. The V and J ends lost 4 bases and 2 bases respectively, with 4 bases between them. The CDR3 sequence is 11 residues long. The CDR3 bases are TGCGCCAGCAGCCAGGCCTACGAGCAGTACTTC. The encoded protein is CASSQAYEQYF.

This chain uses TRBV3-1 (or the pseudogene TRBV3-2) with TRBJ1-1; D is perhaps TRBD1 (5 bases). Germline V lookup: CDR1 LGHDT, CDR2 YNNKEL (reference sequence). This CDR3 is built from 16 residues. V was shortened by 0 bases and J by 1 base, with 12 bases between the two germline ends. This CDR3 is CASSQDMGTANTEAFF. The CDR3 DNA sequence: TGTGCCAGCAGCCAAGATATGGGGACTGCGAACACTGAAGCTTTCTTT.

This clone was seen once. This chain joins TRBV12-3 or TRBV12-4 and TRBJ2-7, with D possibly TRBD2 on 5 matching bases. The CDR3 sequence is 13 residues long. V was clipped by 4 bases and J by 6 bases, with 13 bases between them. The CDR3 protein is CASSYTGSGEQYF. CDR3 DNA sequence: TGTGCCAGCAGTTACACCGGAAGCGGCGAGCAGTACTTC.

The J gene is TRBJ1-2, the V gene TRBV2, with TRBD1 matching over 7 bases. The germline V gene has CDR1 SNHLY and CDR2 FYNNEI. The V segment lost 1 base and the J segment 3 bases; nucleotides outside the gene matches: 5. The CDR3 has 15 residues. CDR3 DNA: TGTGCCAGCAGTGAAGTAGGGGGCGCGGACTATGGCTACACCTTC. Translating it yields CASSEVGGADYGYTF.

This rearrangement joins TRBV7-2 to TRBJ2-5, with D perhaps TRBD2 (6 bases). The germline CDR1 and CDR2 sequences are SGHTA and FQGNSA. V lost 2 bases and J 4 bases, leaving 11 bases between the germline ends. This CDR3 has 14 residues. CDR3 sequence (DNA): TGTGCCAGCAGCTTAATGGGGGGAACAGAGACCCAGTACTTC. This sequence encodes CASSLMGGTETQYF.

This clone was found a few times. The chain uses TRBV4-2 and TRBJ1-6, with D hard to call. The CDR3 has 14 residues. Germline assignment: CDR1 LGHNA and CDR2 YNFKEQ. The V end lost 0 bases, the J end lost 7 bases, and 7 bases lay between the germline ends. Here the CDR3 reads CASSQDAENSPLHF. The DNA of the CDR3 is TGTGCCAGCAGCCAAGACGCAGAAAATTCACCCCTCCACTTT.

This clone has a single count. The chain combines TRBV13 with TRBJ1-2; D gene ambiguous. CDR1 and CDR2 (germline): PRHDT, FYEKMQ (reference sequence). Trimming removed 4 bases from V and 2 bases from J, with 14 bases in between. The length of the CDR3 is 15 residues. The CDR3 DNA follows: TGTGCCAGCAGCTCCCCGATAGATTGGAACTATGGCTACACCTTC. This sequence encodes CASSSPIDWNYGYTF.

This clone was observed once. This chain uses TRBV28 with TRBJ2-1; D possibly corresponds to TRBD1 (5 bases). V shed 6 bases and J shed 10 bases, with 13 bases lying between them. The CDR3 has 12 amino acids. Germline CDR1 MDHEN, CDR2 SYDVKM. The CDR3: CASSLRVLEQFF. CDR3 in DNA: TGTGCCAGCAGCCTCAGGGTTTTAGAGCAGTTCTTC.

The V gene is TRBV13, the J gene TRBJ2-5, with D perhaps matching TRBD2 (5 bases). V lost 7 bases and J 2 bases, leaving 11 bases between the germline ends. Germline V gives CDR1 PRHDT, CDR2 FYEKMQ (reference sequence). The CDR3 is 13 residues long. The CDR3 loop is CASKSGTQETQYF. The CDR3 DNA reads as TGTGCCAGCAAAAGCGGAACTCAAGAGACCCAGTACTTC.